This record covers a single TCR beta chain. Germline assignment: CDR1 MDHEN and CDR2 SYDVKM. The CDR3 covers 14 residues. V was cut by 6 bases and J by 0 bases, with 11 bases left in between. The data were produced by immunoSEQ multiplex PCR, yet TCRdb's version contains in-frame clones alone and is incomplete. Of about 660,000 clones listed, around 87% are singletons. The data were taken from a study of shared T cell receptors in the human thymus. These same data were also listed under a study on human thymus T cells. According to that study: The donor group consisted of healthy Finnish infants who were having corrective surgery for congenital heart defects. Thymic material originated from resections removed in the course of corrective heart surgery. Repertoires from thymus and blood appeared to show biased V and J gene usage. What related research reported was that thymic repertoires overlapped highly among unrelated individuals.

This sequence originates from a boy younger than two with a congenital heart defect. Sequenced sample: thymocytes. V is TRBV28 and J is TRBJ1-1; D may be TRBD1 (6 bases). CDR3 loop: CASSRGHLNTEAFF. CDR3 DNA sequence: TGTGCCAGCAGCCGGGGACACTTGAACACTGAAGCTTTCTTT. The entire variable domain, with the rest obtained from reference TRBV28 and TRBJ1-1, is as follows: DVKVTQSSRYLVKRTGEKVFLECVQDMDHENMFWYRQDPGLGLRLIYFSYDVKMKEKGDIPEGYSVSREKKERFSLILESASTNQTSMYLCASSRGHLNTEAFFGQGTRLTVV.